This TCR beta chain was retrieved from a study of cytomegalovirus exposure and HLA in healthy donors. Study summary: Early release data held some 80 million unique TCRs from HLA-typed donors.

The CDR3 is 17 residues long. CDR1 is SGHAT and CDR2 is FQNNGV in the germline V gene. With 3 bases removed from V and 3 bases from J, the gap between germline ends came to 20 bases. In the PCR, 60 Vbeta and 13 Jbeta primers were used. Sequenced by immunoSEQ multiplex PCR; TCRdb stores in-frame clones only, minus some. This table holds about 100,000 clones, approximately 80% found once. The source is a female donor in good health and CMV-seropositive. Sample: PBMCs. V usage is TRBV11-2 and J usage is TRBJ2-5, with D possibly being TRBD2 (5 bases). Written as DNA, the CDR3 is TGTGCCAGCAGCTTGGGGTCCGGGGTAATCCTAAAAGAGACCCAGTACTTC. Translating it yields CASSLGSGVILKETQYF.